Sequencing of this TCR beta chain was carried out in a study of cytomegalovirus exposure and HLA in healthy donors. Study-level information: The 120 validation repertoires and the 666 first-cohort repertoires shared a platform, a later analysis reported.

The assay was immunoSEQ multiplex PCR, and TCRdb's table has in-frame clones only and misses some. The table lists roughly 180,000 clones, about 89% of them singletons, with 6.5% to 7.5% in the top ten. Germline CDR1 and CDR2: MDHEN and SYDVKM. Losses at the gene ends were 4 bases for V and 4 bases for J; bases not matched to a gene: 7. CDR3 length: 14 amino acids. In this sample, this clone turned up once. Antigen unknown. Points from the study as a whole: Researchers counted approximately 160 TCR beta chains as cytomegalovirus-associated.

This clonotype was sampled from a man between 25 and 39 years old in good health and CMV-seropositive. Sequenced input: PBMCs. The chain uses TRBV28 and TRBJ2-7, with TRBD1 matching over 7 bases. DNA of the CDR3: TGTGCCAGCAGTTCCCCCGACAGGGTTTACGAGCAGTACTTC. It specifies CASSSPDRVYEQYF.